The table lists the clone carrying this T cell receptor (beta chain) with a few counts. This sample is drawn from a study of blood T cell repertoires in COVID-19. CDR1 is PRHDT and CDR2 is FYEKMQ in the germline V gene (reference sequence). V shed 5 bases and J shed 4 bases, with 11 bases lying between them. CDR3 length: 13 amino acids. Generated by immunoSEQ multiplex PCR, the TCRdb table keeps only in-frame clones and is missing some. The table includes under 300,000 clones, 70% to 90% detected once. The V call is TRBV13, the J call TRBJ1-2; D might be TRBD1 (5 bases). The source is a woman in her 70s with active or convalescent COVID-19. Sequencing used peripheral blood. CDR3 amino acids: CASSPSTGYGYTF. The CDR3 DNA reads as TGTGCCAGCAGCCCGTCCACAGGCTATGGCTACACCTTC.